This TCR beta chain came from a study of beta chain features in type 1 diabetes. Study outcomes and limitations: HLA effects on TCRB rearrangement stayed unresolved here.

This clone was seen many times. What it recognizes is unknown. All of the isolated RNA was reverse transcribed, so expressed TCRB transcripts were sequenced. Clones were read by immunoSEQ multiplex PCR, and TCRdb kept only the in-frame ones, dropping some. Of under 350,000 clones detected, 8% appear once; the ten largest clones hold roughly 1%. The source material was central memory CD4+ T cells from blood. This TCR was sampled from a young woman in good health.

The CDR3: CASSPAGTGPLVAKEKLFF. CDR3 nucleotide sequence: TGTGCCAGCTCACCGGCTGGGACAGGGCCCCTCGTGGCCAAAGAAAAACTGTTTTTT. V is TRBV18 and J is TRBJ1-4, with 9 bases identical to TRBD1. The germline V gene has CDR1 KGHSH and CDR2 LQKENI. The V gene end was trimmed by 3 bases and the J gene end by 8 bases; junction bases not matched to a gene: 19. CDR3 size: 19 residues.